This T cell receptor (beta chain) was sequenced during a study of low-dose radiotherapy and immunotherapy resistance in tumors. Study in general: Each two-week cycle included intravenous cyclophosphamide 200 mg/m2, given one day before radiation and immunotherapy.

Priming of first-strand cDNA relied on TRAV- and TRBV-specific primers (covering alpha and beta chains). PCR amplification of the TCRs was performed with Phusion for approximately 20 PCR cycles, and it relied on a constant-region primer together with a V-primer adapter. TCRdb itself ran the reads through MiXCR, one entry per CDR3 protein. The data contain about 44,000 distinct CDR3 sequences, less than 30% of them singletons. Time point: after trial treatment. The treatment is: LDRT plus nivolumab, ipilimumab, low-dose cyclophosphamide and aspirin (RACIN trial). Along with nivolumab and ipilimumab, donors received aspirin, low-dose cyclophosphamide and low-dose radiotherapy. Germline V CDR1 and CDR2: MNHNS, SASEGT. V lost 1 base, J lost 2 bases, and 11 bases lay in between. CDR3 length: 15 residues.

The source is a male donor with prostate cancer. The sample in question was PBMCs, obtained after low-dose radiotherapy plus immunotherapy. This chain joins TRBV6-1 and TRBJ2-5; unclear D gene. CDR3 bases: TGTGCCAGCAGTGAAGAAGGCCTGAGGCAAGAGACCCAGTACTTC. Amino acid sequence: CASSEEGLRQETQYF.